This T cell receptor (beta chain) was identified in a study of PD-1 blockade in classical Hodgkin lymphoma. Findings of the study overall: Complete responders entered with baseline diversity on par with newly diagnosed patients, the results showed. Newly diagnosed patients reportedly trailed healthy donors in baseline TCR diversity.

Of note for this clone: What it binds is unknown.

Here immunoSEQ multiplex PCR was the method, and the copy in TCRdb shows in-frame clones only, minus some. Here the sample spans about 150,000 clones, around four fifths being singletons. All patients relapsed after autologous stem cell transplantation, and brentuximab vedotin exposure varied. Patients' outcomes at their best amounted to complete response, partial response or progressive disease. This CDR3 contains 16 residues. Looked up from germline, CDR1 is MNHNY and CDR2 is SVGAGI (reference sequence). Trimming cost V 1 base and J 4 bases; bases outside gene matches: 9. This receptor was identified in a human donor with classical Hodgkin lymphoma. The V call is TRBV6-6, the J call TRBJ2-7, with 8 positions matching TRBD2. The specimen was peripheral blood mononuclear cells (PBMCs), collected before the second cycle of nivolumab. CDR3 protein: CASSYLPQRELYEQYF. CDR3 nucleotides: TGTGCCAGCAGTTACTTACCCCAGCGGGAGTTGTACGAGCAGTACTTC.